The rows below give T cell receptor beta chains drawn from one sample of a study of OX40 agonist ivuxolimab in advanced cancers. Assay: immunoSEQ multiplex PCR; the TCRdb copy retains only in-frame clones and omits some. The sample includes tens of thousands of clones, roughly four fifths of them seen just once. This sample comprised CD4+ or CD8+ T cells sorted from blood, obtained in a trial of the OX40 agonist ivuxolimab. These receptors were taken from an adult with an advanced solid tumor such as melanoma, head and neck, liver or kidney cancer. The conserved cysteine and the conserved F or W are not part of the CDR3 here. The D gene is left open where the match is weak. A clone size is listed for some rows: how often the clone was seen (once, few, many), or a class if it is expanded.

NA	TRBV18	NA	ASSPPGVYEQY
NA	TRBV6-5	NA	ASRTPLYEQY
NA	TRBV28	NA	ASSRGIAYNEKLF
NA	TRBV9	NA	ASSVVTAQNTEAF
NA	TRBV29-1	NA	SVEDWQNNEQF
NA	TRBV5-1	TRBD1	ASSLGQGQPQH
NA	TRBV6-1	NA	ASRRDNSNYEQY
NA	TRBV23-1	NA	ASSQFKLEALKTYEQY
NA	TRBV9	NA	ASSVASDGFLDEQF
NA	TRBV5-8	NA	ASSPALRPETQY
few	TRBV10-3	NA	AITGSHMTQYGYT
NA	TRBV6-5	NA	ASSLRNTGELF
NA	TRBV28	TRBD1	ASRTPGQGAVYT
NA	TRBV16	NA	ASSQTLNTEAF
NA	TRBV25-1	NA	ASSRQAAYEQY
NA	TRBV28	NA	ASNGNGHISGYT
once	TRBV7-6	NA	ASSADSFPYEQY
NA	TRBV10-3	NA	AISGVNTEAF
NA	TRBV5-1	TRBD1	ASSPDPNRGQAGNTIY
NA	TRBV10-1	NA	ASSESGDGVGKLF
NA	TRBV28	TRBD2	ASSIPSGRTRELF
NA	TRBV18	NA	ASSQEERNTIY
NA	TRBV11-2	NA	ASSPQQTGELF
NA	TRBV6-5	TRBD2	ANHGRGAKGETQY
NA	TRBV29-1	TRBD1	SVEDPPGGMSGYT
NA	TRBV7-2	NA	ASSLSRGQRTGELF
once	TRBV7-3	TRBD1	ASSASGTGGPGDTQY
NA	TRBV2	TRBD1	ANGDRGVPYEQY
NA	TRBV6-6	NA	ASSPGPNQPQH
NA	TRBV19	NA	ASGQATYEQY
NA	TRBV5-4	NA	ASSLPIGSGNEQF
NA	TRBV21-1	NA	ASSQRGEGLAGLNTGELF
NA	TRBV18	NA	ASSTTGRPVQETQY
NA	TRBV4-1	TRBD1	ASSQQSGTGRTGELF
NA	TRBV18	NA	ASSPTGRNTGELF
few	TRBV12-5	NA	ASAPGSGWDIEQY
NA	TRBV10-3	NA	AISEWGETQY
NA	TRBV7-9	TRBD2	ASSQRTSGRVTDTQY
few	TRBV2	NA	ASNLLGSDYGYT
NA	TRBV2	TRBD2	ASGLAGPSGEDTQY
NA	TRBV28	NA	ASSFQGSGYT
NA	TRBV29-1	TRBD1	SVSFGQGAEAF
NA	TRBV19	NA	ASSRPVSTDTQY
NA	TRBV19	NA	ASNREAWTEAF